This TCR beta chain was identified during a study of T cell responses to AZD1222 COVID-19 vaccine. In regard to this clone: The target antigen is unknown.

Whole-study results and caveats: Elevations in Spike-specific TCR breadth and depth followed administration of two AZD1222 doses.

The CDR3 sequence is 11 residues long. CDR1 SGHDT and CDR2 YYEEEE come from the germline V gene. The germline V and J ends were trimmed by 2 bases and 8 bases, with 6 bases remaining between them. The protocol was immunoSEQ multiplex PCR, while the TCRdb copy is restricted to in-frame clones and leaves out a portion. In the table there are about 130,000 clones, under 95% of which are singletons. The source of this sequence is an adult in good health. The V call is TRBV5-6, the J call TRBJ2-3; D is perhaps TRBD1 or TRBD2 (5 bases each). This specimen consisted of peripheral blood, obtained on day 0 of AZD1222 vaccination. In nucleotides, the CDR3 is TGTGCCAGCAGCTTTGGGGGTACGCAGTATTTT. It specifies CASSFGGTQYF.